The following is a T cell receptor beta chain sequence with its context. Its specificity is unknown. The sample belongs to a study of radiotherapy plus CTLA-4 blockade in lung cancer. Germline V gene sequence: CDR1 SGHAT, CDR2 FQNNGV. Trimming removed 0 bases at V and 4 bases at J, with 16 bases between. The CDR3 contains 16 residues. Assay: immunoSEQ multiplex PCR; the TCRdb copy retains only in-frame clones and omits some. Among about 25,000 clones, 73% were seen once, and the ten largest hold about 3.7%. Treatment of patients with chemo-refractory metastatic non-small-cell lung cancer consisted of focal radiation plus CTLA-4 blockade with ipilimumab. Broader study findings: Once radiotherapy plus ipilimumab had been given, TCR clones derived from tumor expanded in blood. Best predicting response, reportedly, were early blood T cell clone dynamics, with interferon-beta.

V usage is TRBV11-2 and J usage is TRBJ2-7; D is possibly TRBD1 (5 bases). The sample was peripheral blood, taken from a patient treated with radiotherapy plus ipilimumab. The sequence was obtained from a human donor with non-small cell lung cancer who had stable disease on radiotherapy plus ipilimumab. The CDR3 here is CASSLDRQGTLYEQYF. The DNA of the CDR3 is TGTGCCAGCAGCTTAGATCGCCAGGGAACGTTATACGAGCAGTACTTC.